This TCR beta chain was obtained from a study of T cells in Graves' hyperthyroidism and ophthalmopathy. What was amplified from RNA transcripts were TCR beta CDR3 regions. The TCR CDR3 was amplified in a first-round RT-PCR using the HTBI primer set. Via MiXCR, TCRdb re-called the multiplex PCR reads, giving one row per CDR3 protein. The table lists 250,000 to 300,000 distinct CDR3 sequences, roughly 14% of them singletons. Sequenced sample: blood. This TCR derives from a woman between 40 and 55 years old with Graves' hyperthyroidism that later progressed to Graves' ophthalmopathy.

CDR3 coding DNA: TGTGCCAGCAGTTGGTGGGGACGGAACAATGAGCAGTTCTTC. It translates to CASSWWGRNNEQFF. The chain couples TRBV27 to TRBJ2-1; the D gene could be TRBD1 or TRBD2 (5 bases each). This CDR3 is built from 14 residues. Trimming shortened V by 4 bases and J by 5 bases, and 12 bases separated the two germline ends. Looked up from germline, CDR1 is MNHEY and CDR2 is SMNVEV (reference sequence).